The clone carrying this T cell receptor (beta chain) showed up many times. The antigen is undetermined. In the library, individual cDNA molecules carried attached unique molecular identifiers. TCRdb fed the 5' RACE reads into MiXCR, producing one record per CDR3 protein. The sample lists some 77,000 distinct CDR3 sequences, around 13% occurring once. The data were obtained in a study of early T cells in non-severe SARS-CoV-2 infection. Study observations and caveats: Anti-spike CD8 responses were favored by VDJdb matching, which missed private and CD4 specificities.

The V gene's germline CDR1 is ENHRY and CDR2 SYGVKD. Trimming left V 0 bases short and J 6 bases short, with 7 bases between. This CDR3 is built from 13 residues. Source material: whole blood. The gene calls are TRBV10-3 and TRBJ2-3; D call uncertain. The sequence was obtained from an adult who was a healthcare worker with PCR-confirmed SARS-CoV-2 infection or an uninfected control (not recorded which). CDR3 DNA sequence: TGTGCCATCAGTGAGTCGCCTATTGATACGCAGTATTTT. It is translated as CAISESPIDTQYF.